This entry lists 5 T cell receptor beta chains sequenced from one sample in a study of cytotoxic CD8 clonotypes in ibrutinib-treated CLL. Libraries were prepared by immunoSEQ multiplex PCR; TCRdb keeps only in-frame clonotypes and omits some of them. The profile shows more than 150,000 clones, over 55% of them singletons. Sequenced here: PBMCs, sampled after 24 months of ibrutinib treatment. These receptors all stem from a human donor with chronic lymphocytic leukemia.

The V gene is TRBV2, the J gene TRBJ2-1; 7 nucleotides match TRBD2. V lost 2 bases to trimming and J lost 6 bases; unmatched junction nucleotides: 1. The CDR3 runs to 13 residues. Germline V CDR1 and CDR2: SNHLY, FYNNEI. This chain's CDR3 is CASSELAGNEQFF. The CDR3 bases are TGTGCCAGCAGTGAATTAGCGGGCAATGAGCAGTTCTTC.

The chain couples TRBV28 to TRBJ2-7; 7 positions match TRBD2. V lost 10 bases, J lost 4 bases, and 10 bases stayed unmatched. CDR3 length: 13 residues. Germline V gene sequence: CDR1 MDHEN, CDR2 SYDVKM. DNA of the CDR3: TGTGCCATTATTCGACTAGCCTCGTACGAGCAGTACTTC. The encoded protein is CAIIRLASYEQYF.

This chain connects TRBV29-1 to TRBJ2-2; D ambiguous. The CDR3 length is 13 residues. The V end was cut by 7 bases, the J end by 0 bases, with 9 bases between. From germline, CDR1 is SQVTM and CDR2 ANQGSEA. For the CDR3, the DNA is TGCAGCGCCTGGACGGCGAACACCGGGGAGCTGTTTTTT. Its translation: CSAWTANTGELFF.

The chain employs TRBV5-4 and TRBJ1-1, with TRBD1 as a possible D gene (5 bases). Germline V gives CDR1 SGHNT, CDR2 YYREEE (reference sequence). This CDR3 region has 14 residues. V lost 0 bases, J lost 3 bases, and 9 bases lay in between. CDR3 loop: CASSLGQLDTEAFF. The CDR3 DNA reads TGTGCCAGCAGCTTGGGACAGTTAGACACTGAAGCTTTCTTT.

This clone has a handful of counts. The chain joins TRBV5-1 to TRBJ1-5; no definite D call. V was cut by 4 bases and J by 5 bases, with 16 bases left in between. The CDR3 has 15 residues. CDR1 and CDR2 from the germline V gene are SGHRS and YFSETQ. The CDR3 sequence: CASSLHGVRDQPQHF. DNA for the CDR3: TGCGCCAGCAGCCTCCACGGGGTACGTGATCAGCCCCAGCATTTT.